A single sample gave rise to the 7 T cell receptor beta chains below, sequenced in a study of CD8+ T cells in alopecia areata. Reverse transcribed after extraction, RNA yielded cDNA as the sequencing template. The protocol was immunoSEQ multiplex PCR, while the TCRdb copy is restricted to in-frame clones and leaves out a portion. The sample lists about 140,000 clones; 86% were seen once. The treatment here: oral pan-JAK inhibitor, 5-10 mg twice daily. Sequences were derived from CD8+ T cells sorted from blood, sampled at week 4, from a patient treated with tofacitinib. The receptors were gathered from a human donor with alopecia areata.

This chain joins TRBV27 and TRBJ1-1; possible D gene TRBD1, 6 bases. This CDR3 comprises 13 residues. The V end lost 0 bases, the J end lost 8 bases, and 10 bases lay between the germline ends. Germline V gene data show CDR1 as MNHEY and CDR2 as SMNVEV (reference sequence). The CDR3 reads CASSLSGHFEAFF. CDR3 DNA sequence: TGTGCCAGCAGTTTATCGGGACATTTCGAAGCTTTCTTT.

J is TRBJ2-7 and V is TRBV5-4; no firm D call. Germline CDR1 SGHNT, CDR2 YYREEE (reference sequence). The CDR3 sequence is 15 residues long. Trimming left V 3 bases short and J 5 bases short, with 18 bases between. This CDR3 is CASSSGPLLPNEQYF. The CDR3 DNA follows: TGTGCCAGCAGCTCAGGCCCTTTACTTCCGAACGAGCAGTACTTC.

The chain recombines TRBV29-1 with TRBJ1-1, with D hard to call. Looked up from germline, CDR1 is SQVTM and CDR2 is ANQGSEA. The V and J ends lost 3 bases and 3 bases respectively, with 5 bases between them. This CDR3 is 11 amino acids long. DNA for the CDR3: TGCAGCGTTGAGTGGGACACTGAAGCTTTCTTT. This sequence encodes CSVEWDTEAFF.

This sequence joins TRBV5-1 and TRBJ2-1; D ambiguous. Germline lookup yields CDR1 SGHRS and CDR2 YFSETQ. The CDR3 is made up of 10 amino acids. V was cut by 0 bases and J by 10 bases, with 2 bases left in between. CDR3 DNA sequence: TGCGCCAGCAGCTTGGGCGAGCAGTTCTTC. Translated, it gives CASSLGEQFF.

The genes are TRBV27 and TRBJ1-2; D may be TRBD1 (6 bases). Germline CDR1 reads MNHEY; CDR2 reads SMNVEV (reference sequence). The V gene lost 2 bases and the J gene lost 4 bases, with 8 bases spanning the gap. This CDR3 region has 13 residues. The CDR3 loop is CASSLQGSYGYTF. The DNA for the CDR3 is TGTGCCAGCAGTTTACAGGGGAGCTATGGCTACACCTTC.

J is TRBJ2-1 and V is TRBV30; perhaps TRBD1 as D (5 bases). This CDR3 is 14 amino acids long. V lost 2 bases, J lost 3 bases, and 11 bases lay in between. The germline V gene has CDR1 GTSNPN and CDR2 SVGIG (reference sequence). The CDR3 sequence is CAWSYDSLYNEQFF. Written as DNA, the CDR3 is TGTGCCTGGAGTTACGACAGCCTCTACAATGAGCAGTTCTTC.

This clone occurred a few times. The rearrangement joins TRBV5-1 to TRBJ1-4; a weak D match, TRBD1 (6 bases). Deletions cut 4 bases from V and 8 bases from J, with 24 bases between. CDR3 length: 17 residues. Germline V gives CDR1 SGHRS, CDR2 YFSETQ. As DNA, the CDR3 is TGCGCCAGCAGCCTATCTTCCGGGGGCGCTGAACGGGAAAAACTGTTTTTT. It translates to CASSLSSGGAEREKLFF.